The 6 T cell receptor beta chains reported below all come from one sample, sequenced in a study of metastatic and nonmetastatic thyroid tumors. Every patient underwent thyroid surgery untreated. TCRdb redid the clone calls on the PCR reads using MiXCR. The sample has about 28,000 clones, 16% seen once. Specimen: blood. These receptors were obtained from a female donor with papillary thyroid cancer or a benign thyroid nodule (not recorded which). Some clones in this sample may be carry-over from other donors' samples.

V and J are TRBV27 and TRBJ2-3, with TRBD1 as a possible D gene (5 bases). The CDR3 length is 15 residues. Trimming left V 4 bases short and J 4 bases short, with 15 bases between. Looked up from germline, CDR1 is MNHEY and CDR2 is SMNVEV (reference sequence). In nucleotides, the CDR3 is TGTGCCAGCAGTTACAGCCAGGGTATCTCAGATACGCAGTATTTT. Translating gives CASSYSQGISDTQYF.

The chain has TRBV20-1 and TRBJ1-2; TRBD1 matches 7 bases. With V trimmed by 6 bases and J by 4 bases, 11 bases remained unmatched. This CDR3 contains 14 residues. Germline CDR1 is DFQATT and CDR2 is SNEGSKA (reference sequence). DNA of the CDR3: TGCAGTGCCATTAGACAGGGTGACTCCTATGGCTACACCTTC. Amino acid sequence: CSAIRQGDSYGYTF.

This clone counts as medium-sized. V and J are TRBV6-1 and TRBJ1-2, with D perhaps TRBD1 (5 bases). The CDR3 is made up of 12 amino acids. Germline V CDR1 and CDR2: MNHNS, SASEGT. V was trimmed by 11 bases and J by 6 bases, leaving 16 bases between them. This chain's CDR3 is CAGDDIGNGYTF. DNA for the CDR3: TGTGCCGGGGACGATATCGGGAATGGCTACACCTTC.

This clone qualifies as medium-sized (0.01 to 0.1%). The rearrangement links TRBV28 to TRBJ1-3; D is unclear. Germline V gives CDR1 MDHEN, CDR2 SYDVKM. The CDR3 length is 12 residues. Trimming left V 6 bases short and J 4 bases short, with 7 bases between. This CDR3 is CASSTNGNTIYF. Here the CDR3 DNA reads TGTGCCAGCAGCACGAACGGAAACACCATATATTTT.

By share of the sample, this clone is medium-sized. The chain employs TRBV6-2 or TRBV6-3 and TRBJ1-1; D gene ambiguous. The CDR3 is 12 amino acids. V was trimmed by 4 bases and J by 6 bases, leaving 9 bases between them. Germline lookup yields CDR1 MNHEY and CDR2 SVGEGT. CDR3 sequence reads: CASSSSYAEAFF. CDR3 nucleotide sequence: TGTGCCAGCAGTTCATCATACGCTGAAGCTTTCTTT.

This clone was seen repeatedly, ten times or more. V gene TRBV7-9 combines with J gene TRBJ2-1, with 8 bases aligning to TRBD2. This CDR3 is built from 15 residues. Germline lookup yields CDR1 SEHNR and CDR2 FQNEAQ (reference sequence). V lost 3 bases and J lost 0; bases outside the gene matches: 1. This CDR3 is CASSLSGSSYNEQFF. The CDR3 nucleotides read TGTGCCAGCAGCTTGAGCGGGAGCTCCTACAATGAGCAGTTCTTC.